This record looks at one T cell receptor (beta chain) sequence and its context. What it binds is not known. Possible read error: a much larger clone is one base away. The source of the sample is a study of T cells in Graves' hyperthyroidism and ophthalmopathy. This CDR3 has 15 amino acids. Amplification targeted TCR beta CDR3 regions from RNA transcripts. HTBI primers were used for first-round RT-PCR of the TCR CDR3. Each CDR3 protein gets one entry after TCRdb re-called the multiplex PCR reads with MiXCR. The sample has 600,000 to 850,000 distinct CDR3 sequences, about 17% seen once; the top ten hold roughly 17%. Whole-study findings and limits: From stable hyperthyroidism, ophthalmopathy was separated by a 13 V-J model.

This clonotype originated in a woman aged 50 to 60 with Graves' hyperthyroidism that later progressed to Graves' ophthalmopathy. The chain links TRBV12-3 or TRBV12-4 to TRBJ1-2, with 9 bases matching TRBD1. The material sequenced was blood. CDR3 amino acids: CASSLGQGLNCGYTF. CDR3 nucleotide sequence: TGTGCCAGCAGCCTGGGACAGGGCTTAAACTGTGGCTACACCTTC.